This TCR beta chain was retrieved from a study of blood T cells in healthy people across ages. The wider study: About one barcoded beta molecule was captured per two T cells (by template switching).

Whole-study findings and limits: The unsorted PBMCs prevented any conclusive comparison of naive versus antigen-experienced cells.

Turning to this clonotype: Its antigen remains unknown.

Trimming cost V 1 base and J 5 bases, with 14 bases left between them. CDR1 SEHNR and CDR2 FQNEAQ come from the germline V gene (reference sequence). This CDR3 contains 15 residues. Together with a sample-barcoded 5' primer, a J-beta primer mix was included in a second PCR lasting roughly 6 to 12 cycles. TCRdb used MiXCR to reprocess the 5' RACE reads, holding one entry per CDR3 protein. The repertoire holds around 900,000 distinct CDR3 sequences, 29% seen once, with roughly 17% in the top ten. This TCR was sampled from a woman older than 75 in good health. The sequenced sample was blood. This chain connects TRBV7-9 to TRBJ1-1; TRBD1 is a possible D gene (6 bases). CDR3 sequence reads: CASSLEGGRKTEAFF. In DNA, the CDR3 is TGTGCCAGCAGCTTAGAAGGGGGAAGAAAGACTGAAGCTTTCTTT.